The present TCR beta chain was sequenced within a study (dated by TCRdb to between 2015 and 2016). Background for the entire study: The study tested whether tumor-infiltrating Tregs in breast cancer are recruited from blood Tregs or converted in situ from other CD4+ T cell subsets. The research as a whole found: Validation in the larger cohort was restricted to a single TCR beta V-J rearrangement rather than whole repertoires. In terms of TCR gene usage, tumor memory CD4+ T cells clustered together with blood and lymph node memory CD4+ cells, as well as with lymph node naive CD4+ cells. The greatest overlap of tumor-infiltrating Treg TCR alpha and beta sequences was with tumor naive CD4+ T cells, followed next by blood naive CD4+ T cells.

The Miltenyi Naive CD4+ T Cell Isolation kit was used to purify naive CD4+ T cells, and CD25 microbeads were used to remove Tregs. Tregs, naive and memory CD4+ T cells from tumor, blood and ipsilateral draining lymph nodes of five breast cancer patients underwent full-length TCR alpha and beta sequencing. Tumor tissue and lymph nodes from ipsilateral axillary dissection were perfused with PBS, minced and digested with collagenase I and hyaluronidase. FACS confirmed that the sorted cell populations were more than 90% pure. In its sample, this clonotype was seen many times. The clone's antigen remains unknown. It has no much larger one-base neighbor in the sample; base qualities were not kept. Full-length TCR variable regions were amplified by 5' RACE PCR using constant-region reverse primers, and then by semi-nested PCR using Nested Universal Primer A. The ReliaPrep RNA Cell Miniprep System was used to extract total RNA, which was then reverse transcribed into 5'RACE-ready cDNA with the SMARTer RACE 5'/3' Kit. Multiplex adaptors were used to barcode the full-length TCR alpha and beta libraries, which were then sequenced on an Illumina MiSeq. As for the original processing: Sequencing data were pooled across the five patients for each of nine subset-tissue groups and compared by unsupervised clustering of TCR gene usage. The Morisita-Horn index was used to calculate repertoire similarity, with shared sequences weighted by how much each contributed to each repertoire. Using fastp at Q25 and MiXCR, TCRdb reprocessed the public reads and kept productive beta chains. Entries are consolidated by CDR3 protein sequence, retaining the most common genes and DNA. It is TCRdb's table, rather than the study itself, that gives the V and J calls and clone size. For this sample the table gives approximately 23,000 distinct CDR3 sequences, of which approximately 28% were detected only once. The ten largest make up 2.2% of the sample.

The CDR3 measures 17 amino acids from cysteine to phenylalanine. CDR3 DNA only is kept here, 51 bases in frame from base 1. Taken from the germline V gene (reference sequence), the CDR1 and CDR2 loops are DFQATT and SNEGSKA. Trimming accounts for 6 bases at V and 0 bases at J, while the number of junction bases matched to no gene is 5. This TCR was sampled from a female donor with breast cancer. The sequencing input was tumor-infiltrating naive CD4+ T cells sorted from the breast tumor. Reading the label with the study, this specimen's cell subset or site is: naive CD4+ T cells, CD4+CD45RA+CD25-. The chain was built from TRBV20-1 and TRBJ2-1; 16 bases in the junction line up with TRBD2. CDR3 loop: CSAPGLAGGSSYNEQFF. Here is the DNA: TGCAGTGCCCCGGGACTAGCGGGAGGGAGCTCCTACAATGAGCAGTTCTTC.